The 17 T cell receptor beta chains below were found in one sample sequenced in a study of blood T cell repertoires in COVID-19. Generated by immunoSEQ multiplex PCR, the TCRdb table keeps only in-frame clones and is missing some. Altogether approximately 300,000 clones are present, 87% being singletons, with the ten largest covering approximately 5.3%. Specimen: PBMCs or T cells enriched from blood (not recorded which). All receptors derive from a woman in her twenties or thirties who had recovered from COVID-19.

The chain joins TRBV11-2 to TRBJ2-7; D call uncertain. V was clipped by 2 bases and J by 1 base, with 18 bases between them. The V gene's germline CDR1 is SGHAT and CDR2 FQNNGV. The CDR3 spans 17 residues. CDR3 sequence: CASSLWAGDGSSYEQYF. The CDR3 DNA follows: TGTGCCAGCAGCTTATGGGCAGGCGATGGGTCATCCTACGAGCAGTACTTC.

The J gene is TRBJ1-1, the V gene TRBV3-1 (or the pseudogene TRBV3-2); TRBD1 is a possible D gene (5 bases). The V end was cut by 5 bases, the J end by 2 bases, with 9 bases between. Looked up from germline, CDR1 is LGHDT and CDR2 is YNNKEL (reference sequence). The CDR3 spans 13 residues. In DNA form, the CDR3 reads TGTGCCAGCAGCGCACAGGTTAACACTGAAGCTTTCTTT. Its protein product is CASSAQVNTEAFF.

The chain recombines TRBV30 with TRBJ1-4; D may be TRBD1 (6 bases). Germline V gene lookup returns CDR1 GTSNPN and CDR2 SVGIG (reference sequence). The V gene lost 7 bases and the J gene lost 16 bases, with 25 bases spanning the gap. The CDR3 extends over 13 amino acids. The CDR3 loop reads CASQGTNALPSFF. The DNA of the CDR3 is TGTGCCTCCCAAGGGACAAATGCCCTCCCGTCGTTTTTT.

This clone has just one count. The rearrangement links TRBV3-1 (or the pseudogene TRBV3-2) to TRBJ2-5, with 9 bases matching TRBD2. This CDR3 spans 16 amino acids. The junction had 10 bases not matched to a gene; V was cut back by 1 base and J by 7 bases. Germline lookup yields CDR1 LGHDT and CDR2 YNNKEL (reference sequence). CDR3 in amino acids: CASSQGSGGIQGTQYF. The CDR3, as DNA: TGTGCCAGCAGCCAAGGTAGCGGGGGAATTCAGGGGACCCAGTACTTC.

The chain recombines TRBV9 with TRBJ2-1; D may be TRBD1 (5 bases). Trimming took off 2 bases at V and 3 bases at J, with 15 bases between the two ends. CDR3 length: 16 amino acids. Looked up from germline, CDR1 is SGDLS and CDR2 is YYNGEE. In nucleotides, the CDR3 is TGTGCCAGCAGCGTGGGGCAGGGTACTAACTACAATGAGCAGTTCTTC. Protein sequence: CASSVGQGTNYNEQFF.

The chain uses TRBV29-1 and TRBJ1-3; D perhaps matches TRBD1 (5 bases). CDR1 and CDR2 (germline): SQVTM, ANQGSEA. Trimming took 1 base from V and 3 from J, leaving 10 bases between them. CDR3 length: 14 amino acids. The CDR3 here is CSVEGGGSGNTIYF. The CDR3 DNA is TGCAGCGTTGAAGGGGGGGGAAGTGGAAACACCATATATTTT.

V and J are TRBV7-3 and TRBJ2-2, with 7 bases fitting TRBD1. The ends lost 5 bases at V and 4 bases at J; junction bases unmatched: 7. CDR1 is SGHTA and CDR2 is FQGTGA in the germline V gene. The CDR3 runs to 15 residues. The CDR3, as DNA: TGTGCCAGCAGCCTCGACAGGGCCGGCACCGGGGAGCTGTTTTTT. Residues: CASSLDRAGTGELFF.

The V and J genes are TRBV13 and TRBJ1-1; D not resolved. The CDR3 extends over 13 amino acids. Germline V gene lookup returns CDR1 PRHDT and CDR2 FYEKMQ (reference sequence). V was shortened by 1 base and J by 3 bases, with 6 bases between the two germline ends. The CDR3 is CASSLDPDTEAFF. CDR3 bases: TGTGCCAGCAGCTTAGATCCGGACACTGAAGCTTTCTTT.

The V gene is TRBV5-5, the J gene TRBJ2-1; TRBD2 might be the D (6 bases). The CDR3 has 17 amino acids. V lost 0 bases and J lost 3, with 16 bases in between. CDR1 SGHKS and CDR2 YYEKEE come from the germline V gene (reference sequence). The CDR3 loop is CASSLVGGPGVYNEQFF. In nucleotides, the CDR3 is TGTGCCAGCAGCTTGGTTGGAGGTCCGGGAGTCTACAATGAGCAGTTCTTC.

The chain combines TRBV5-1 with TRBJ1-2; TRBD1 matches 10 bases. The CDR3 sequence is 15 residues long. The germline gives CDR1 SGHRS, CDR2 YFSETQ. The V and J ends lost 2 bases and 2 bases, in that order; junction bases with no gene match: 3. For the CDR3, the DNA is TGCGCCAGCAGCTTAGAGGGACAGGGGAACTATGGCTACACCTTC. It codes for CASSLEGQGNYGYTF.

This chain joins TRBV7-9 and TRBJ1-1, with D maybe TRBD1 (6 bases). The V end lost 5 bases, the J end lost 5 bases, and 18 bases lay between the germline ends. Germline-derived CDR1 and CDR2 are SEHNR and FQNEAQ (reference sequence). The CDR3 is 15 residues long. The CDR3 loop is CASSKTLQGWTEAFF. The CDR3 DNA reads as TGTGCCAGCAGCAAGACCCTACAGGGCTGGACTGAAGCTTTCTTT.

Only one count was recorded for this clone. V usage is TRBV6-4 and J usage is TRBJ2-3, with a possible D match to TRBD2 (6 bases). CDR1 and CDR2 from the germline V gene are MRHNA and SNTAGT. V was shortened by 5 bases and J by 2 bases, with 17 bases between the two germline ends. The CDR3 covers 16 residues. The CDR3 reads CASSSQPGVPTDTQYF. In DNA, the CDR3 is TGTGCCAGCAGTTCACAACCGGGGGTTCCCACAGATACGCAGTATTTT.

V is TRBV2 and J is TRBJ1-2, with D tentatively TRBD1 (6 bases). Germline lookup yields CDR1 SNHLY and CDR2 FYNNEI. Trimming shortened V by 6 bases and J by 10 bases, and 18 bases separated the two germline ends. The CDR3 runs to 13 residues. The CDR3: CASRVTLTGPYTF. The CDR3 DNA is TGTGCCAGCAGGGTTACACTTACAGGGCCCTACACCTTC.

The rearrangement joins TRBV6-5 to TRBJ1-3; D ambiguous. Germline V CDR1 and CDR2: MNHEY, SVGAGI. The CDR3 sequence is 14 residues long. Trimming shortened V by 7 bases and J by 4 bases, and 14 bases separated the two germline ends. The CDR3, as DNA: TGTGCCAGCAAACGGGGAGTCGGCGGAAACACCATATATTTT. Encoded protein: CASKRGVGGNTIYF.

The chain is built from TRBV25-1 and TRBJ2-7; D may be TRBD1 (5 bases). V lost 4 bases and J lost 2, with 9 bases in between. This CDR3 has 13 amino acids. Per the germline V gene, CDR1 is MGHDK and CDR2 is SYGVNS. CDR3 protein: CASSAGSPYEQYF. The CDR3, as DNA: TGTGCCAGCAGTGCAGGGTCCCCCTACGAGCAGTACTTC.

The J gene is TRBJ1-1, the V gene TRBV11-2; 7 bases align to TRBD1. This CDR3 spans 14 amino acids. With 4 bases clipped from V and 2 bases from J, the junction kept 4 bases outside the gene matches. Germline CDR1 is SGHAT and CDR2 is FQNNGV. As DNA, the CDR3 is TGTGCCAGCAGCTCGACAGGGATAAACACTGAAGCTTTCTTT. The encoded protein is CASSSTGINTEAFF.

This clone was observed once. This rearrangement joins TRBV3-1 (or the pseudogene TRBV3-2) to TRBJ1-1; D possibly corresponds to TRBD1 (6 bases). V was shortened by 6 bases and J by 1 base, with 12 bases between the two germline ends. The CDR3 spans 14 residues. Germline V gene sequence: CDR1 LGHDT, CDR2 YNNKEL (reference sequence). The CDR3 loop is CASRRTERNTEAFF. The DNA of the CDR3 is TGTGCCAGCAGAAGGACAGAGCGGAACACTGAAGCTTTCTTT.